This record covers a single T cell receptor beta chain. Antigen: not known. The data belong to a study of cytomegalovirus exposure and HLA in healthy donors. Findings and limits, study-wide: An analysis that was carried out later associated approximately 17,000 TCR beta sequences with HLA alleles at 0.05 false discovery rate. The study reported that TCR beta sequences accurately predicted HLA-A and HLA-B alleles in most subjects. About 87% or about 30% of the time was how often most TCR beta V segments were productive, according to an earlier analysis.

PCR amplification relied on 60 Vbeta primers (plus 13 Jbeta primers). The assay was immunoSEQ multiplex PCR, and TCRdb's table has in-frame clones only and misses some. This table holds approximately 150,000 clones, around 80% found once. The sequencing input was PBMCs. The sequence derives from a woman aged 25-40 years in good health and CMV-seropositive.

The CDR3: CASSPGTGRTDTQYF. The CDR3 DNA sequence: TGTGCCAGCTCCCCCGGGACAGGGCGTACAGATACGCAGTATTTT. V usage is TRBV28 and J usage is TRBJ2-3; 9 bases align to TRBD1. This CDR3 comprises 15 residues. Germline V gene lookup returns CDR1 MDHEN and CDR2 SYDVKM. The V gene end was trimmed by 8 bases and the J gene end by 3 bases; junction bases not matched to a gene: 9.